This T cell receptor beta chain came from a study of blood T cells in healthy people across ages. Study findings and constraints: Reliance upon unsorted PBMCs precluded definitive naive versus antigen-experienced comparison.

The V segment lost 7 bases and the J segment 0 bases; nucleotides outside the gene matches: 8. The CDR3 is 16 amino acids. Alongside a J-beta primer mix, a sample-barcoded 5' primer served in a second PCR lasting about 6 to 11 cycles. One entry per CDR3 protein, called by TCRdb with MiXCR from the 5' RACE reads. Of hundreds of thousands of distinct CDR3 sequences in the sample, approximately 52% were seen once. This clonotype was seen many times. As yet, its antigen is unknown. Staff drew roughly 10 milliliters of peripheral blood from each donor. The sample was blood. The gene calls are TRBV12-3 or TRBV12-4 and TRBJ2-1, with 8 bases lining up with TRBD2. The receptor's source is an elderly woman in good health. The CDR3 region has the DNA TGTGCCAGCAATCACGCCACTAGCGGCTCCTACAATGAGCAGTTCTTC. Protein product: CASNHATSGSYNEQFF.